What follows are 9 T cell receptor beta chains derived from one specimen sequenced in a study of shared clonotypes between healthy human individuals. This table comes from immunoSEQ multiplex PCR, and its TCRdb copy is limited to in-frame clones, with some not included. The data show some 630,000 clones, with roughly 96% seen just once and about 0.12% held by the top ten. Naive CD8 cells, CD45RO-negative and positively selected for CCR7, excluded terminally differentiated effector memory CD45RA+ cells. The specimen sequenced was naive CD8+ T cells sorted from blood. These receptors all come from a woman under 40 in good health.

This chain links TRBV5-1 with TRBJ2-7; D may be TRBD1 (5 bases). V was cut by 1 base and J by 2 bases, with 13 bases left in between. The length of the CDR3 is 15 residues. Germline CDR1 SGHRS, CDR2 YFSETQ. The CDR3: CASSLRQGIAYEQYF. The CDR3 DNA sequence: TGCGCCAGCAGCTTGCGGCAGGGAATCGCCTACGAGCAGTACTTC.

This rearrangement joins TRBV7-9 to TRBJ2-2, with 8 bases matching TRBD2. The germline V gene has CDR1 SEHNR and CDR2 FQNEAQ (reference sequence). The J segment lost 3 bases and the V segment lost 6 bases, leaving 15 bases of the junction unmatched. There are 18 residues in the CDR3. The CDR3 protein is CASSPGGGTAEDTGELFF. The CDR3 DNA follows: TGTGCCAGCAGTCCCGGGGGGGGGACGGCGGAAGACACCGGGGAGCTGTTTTTT.

The rearrangement joins TRBV4-1 to TRBJ2-2; D is perhaps TRBD2 (7 bases). Trimming cost V 0 bases and J 4 bases, with 12 bases left between them. The germline V gene encodes CDR1 MGHRA and CDR2 YSYEKL. The CDR3 has 16 residues. The CDR3 loop is CASSQDRGAGTGELFF. The CDR3 DNA sequence: TGCGCCAGCAGCCAAGATCGGGGGGCTGGCACCGGGGAGCTGTTTTTT.

This clone was detected only a few times. V is TRBV5-1 and J is TRBJ2-7; 8 positions agree with TRBD2. The CDR3 covers 13 residues. Germline CDR1 SGHRS, CDR2 YFSETQ. V shed 0 bases and J 7 bases; nucleotides not matched to a gene: 3. For the CDR3, the DNA is TGCGCCAGCAGCTTGGTGCTAGCGGGTGAGCAGTACTTC. Its translation is CASSLVLAGEQYF.

With regard to this clone: The sample carries other DNA sequences with the same CDR3. The rearrangement links TRBV28 to TRBJ2-7; D unresolved. The CDR3 covers 12 residues. Germline CDR1 is MDHEN and CDR2 is SYDVKM. V shed 2 bases and J shed 3 bases, with 5 bases lying between them. The CDR3 protein is CASSLNSYEQYF. CDR3 in DNA: TGTGCCAGCAGTTTAAACAGCTACGAGCAGTACTTC.

This chain uses TRBV4-1 with TRBJ1-1; D gene ambiguous. CDR3 length: 16 amino acids. V lost 4 bases, J lost 2 bases, and 17 bases lay in between. CDR1 and CDR2 (germline): MGHRA, YSYEKL. The CDR3 reads CASSLFSADANTEAFF. The CDR3 nucleotides are TGCGCCAGCAGCCTCTTCTCCGCAGACGCCAACACTGAAGCTTTCTTT.

This CDR3 is CASRSPTGGKVYGYTF. CDR3 bases: TGTGCCAGCAGATCCCCGACAGGGGGCAAGGTCTATGGCTACACCTTC. The chain carries TRBV28 and TRBJ1-2, with TRBD1 matching over 10 bases. The CDR3 runs 16 residues. Germline-derived CDR1 and CDR2 are MDHEN and SYDVKM. V dropped 6 bases and J dropped 4; count of bases not matched to a gene: 11.

The chain links TRBV7-8 to TRBJ2-3; no definite D call. Trimming removed 5 bases from V and 2 bases from J, with 17 bases in between. The germline gives CDR1 SGHVS, CDR2 FQNEAQ. There are 16 residues in the CDR3. The CDR3 is CASSRQSSETTDTQYF. The CDR3 DNA is TGTGCCAGCAGCCGCCAGTCTTCGGAGACCACAGATACGCAGTATTTT.

The chain employs TRBV6-1 and TRBJ2-1; 10 bases map to TRBD1. The CDR3 covers 18 residues. With V trimmed by 0 bases and J by 6 bases, 11 bases remained unmatched. CDR1 is MNHNS and CDR2 is SASEGT in the germline V gene. The CDR3 DNA reads as TGTGCCAGCAGTGAAGCGCAGGTGTATCGGGACAGGGGCAATGAGCAGTTCTTC. Amino acid sequence: CASSEAQVYRDRGNEQFF.